What follows are 26 T cell receptor beta chains derived from one specimen sequenced in a study of OX40 agonist ivuxolimab in advanced cancers. Measured with immunoSEQ multiplex PCR; TCRdb has only the in-frame clones, and not every one. The table shows tens of thousands of clones, with 70% to 85% occurring only once. The sample in question was CD4+ or CD8+ T cells sorted from blood, obtained in a trial of the OX40 agonist ivuxolimab. The receptor source for this set is an adult with an advanced solid tumor such as melanoma, head and neck, liver or kidney cancer.

The gene calls are TRBV28 and TRBJ1-2; no definite D call. V was trimmed by 5 bases and J by 4 bases, leaving 17 bases between them. CDR1 is MDHEN, CDR2 SYDVKM, per germline. This CDR3 comprises 15 residues. The CDR3 coding sequence is TGTGCCAGCAGTGAGGGTGGCAGCGATTCCTATGGCTACACCTTC. It codes for CASSEGGSDSYGYTF.

In its sample, this clone was seen once. The rearrangement uses TRBV6-5 and TRBJ2-1, with 10 nucleotides matching TRBD2. The CDR3 length is 13 residues. CDR1 is MNHEY, CDR2 SVGAGI, per germline. V lost 6 bases and J lost 9; bases outside the gene matches: 5. In DNA, the CDR3 is TGTGCCAGCAGAGGAGCGGGGGGGAGTGAGCAGTTCTTC. Translated: CASRGAGGSEQFF.

The J gene is TRBJ2-7, the V gene TRBV9, with D perhaps matching TRBD1 (5 bases). The CDR3 consists of 14 residues. Germline CDR1 is SGDLS and CDR2 is YYNGEE. Trimming pared 4 bases from V and 0 bases from J, leaving 11 bases between. CDR3 loop: CASSPRQSSYEQYF. The DNA of the CDR3 is TGTGCCAGCAGCCCCCGACAGAGCTCCTACGAGCAGTACTTC.

The V call is TRBV6-9, the J call TRBJ1-5; 8 nucleotides agree with TRBD1. This CDR3 is built from 17 residues. In germline, CDR1 is MNHGY, CDR2 SVAAGI. The CDR3 region is CAAGAPGQVRSGQPQHF. CDR3 in DNA: TGTGCGGCTGGGGCTCCGGGACAGGTAAGGTCGGGTCAGCCCCAGCATTTT.

The chain uses TRBV5-4 and TRBJ2-5; 8 bases align to TRBD2. The J segment lost 5 bases and the V segment lost 4 bases, leaving 4 bases of the junction unmatched. The CDR3 spans 13 residues. Per germline, CDR1 SGHNT and CDR2 YYREEE (reference sequence). The DNA of the CDR3 is TGTGCCAGCAGCGCCGGGAGGGATGAGACCCAGTACTTC. Translating gives CASSAGRDETQYF.

CDR3 bases: TGTGCCAGCAGTTTATGGGGGTGGACGGGAAAAAATGAGCAGTTCTTC. Translated, it gives CASSLWGWTGKNEQFF. This rearrangement joins TRBV28 to TRBJ2-1, with a possible D match to TRBD2 (5 bases). There are 16 residues in the CDR3. Per the germline V gene, CDR1 is MDHEN and CDR2 is SYDVKM. Deletions cut 0 bases from V and 7 bases from J, with 16 bases between.

The chain recombines TRBV28 with TRBJ1-4; the D gene is possibly TRBD1 (5 bases). Trimming cost V 6 bases and J 8 bases, with 16 bases left between them. From germline, CDR1 is MDHEN and CDR2 SYDVKM. The CDR3 is 14 amino acids. The CDR3 bases are TGTGCCAGCAGATTGGGGGGGGTTACCGAAAAACTGTTTTTT. Translated: CASRLGGVTEKLFF.

The chain uses TRBV7-2 and TRBJ1-4, with TRBD1 matching over 8 bases. Germline values: CDR1 SGHTA, CDR2 FQGNSA. V gave up 5 bases and J gave up 12 bases; unmatched junction bases: 11. The CDR3 contains 14 residues. The CDR3 DNA reads TGTGCCAGCAGCCCAGGGGGCGCAAAGAGAGAACTGTTTTTT. Translating gives CASSPGGAKRELFF.

CDR3 in DNA: TGTGCCAGTAGCAAAATCGCGGGACAGGGGGCCGGCAATCAGCCCCAGCATTTT. It specifies CASSKIAGQGAGNQPQHF. The gene calls are TRBV19 and TRBJ1-5; 12 bases are shared with TRBD1. Germline V gene data show CDR1 as LNHDA and CDR2 as SQIVND (reference sequence). The CDR3 is 18 residues long. V was clipped by 6 bases and J by 2 bases; unmatched bases: 11.

The chain carries TRBV5-1 and TRBJ2-1, with a weak D call TRBD2 (5 bases). The germline V and J ends were trimmed by 0 bases and 8 bases, with 12 bases remaining between them. Looked up from germline, CDR1 is SGHRS and CDR2 is YFSETQ. This CDR3 region has 14 residues. CDR3 DNA sequence: TGCGCCAGCAGCTTGGAAGCTAGCTTGTATGAGCAGTTCTTC. Translated, it gives CASSLEASLYEQFF.

The chain recombines TRBV28 with TRBJ2-1, with TRBD2 matching 13 bases. CDR3 length: 16 amino acids. V lost 5 bases to trimming and J lost 4 bases; unmatched junction nucleotides: 5. Per germline, CDR1 MDHEN and CDR2 SYDVKM. CDR3 in amino acids: CASSIVGLAGYNEQFF. As DNA, the CDR3 is TGTGCCAGCAGTATTGTGGGACTAGCGGGGTACAATGAGCAGTTCTTC.

The rearrangement uses TRBV6-1 and TRBJ1-6; D is unclear. The V and J ends lost 7 bases and 10 bases respectively, with 8 bases between them. The CDR3 contains 11 residues. Per germline, CDR1 MNHNS and CDR2 SASEGT. CDR3 in amino acids: CASKVESPLHF. In nucleotides, the CDR3 is TGTGCCAGCAAGGTGGAGTCACCCCTCCACTTT.

V gene TRBV18 combines with J gene TRBJ2-7, with 7 bases fitting TRBD1. Germline V gives CDR1 KGHSH, CDR2 LQKENI. V lost 6 bases and J lost 1; bases outside the gene matches: 15. The CDR3 is 17 amino acids. The CDR3 nucleotides are TGTGCCAGCTCCCAGAACGCTCCGGACAGGTTTTCCTACGAGCAGTACTTC. This sequence encodes CASSQNAPDRFSYEQYF.

The rearrangement joins TRBV7-3 to TRBJ2-7; D not resolved. The germline V and J ends were trimmed by 5 bases and 2 bases, with 7 bases remaining between them. The germline V gene has CDR1 SGHTA and CDR2 FQGTGA. CDR3 length equals 12 residues. The CDR3 is CASSDKAYEQYF. The CDR3 DNA reads as TGTGCCAGCAGCGATAAAGCCTACGAGCAGTACTTC.

The V and J genes are TRBV4-3 and TRBJ2-7; TRBD1 matches 8 bases. Per germline, CDR1 LGHNA and CDR2 YSLEER. CDR3 length: 15 amino acids. The V gene end was trimmed by 1 base and the J gene end by 3 bases; junction bases not matched to a gene: 5. Here the CDR3 reads CASSQAPGQGYEQYF. The CDR3, as DNA: TGCGCCAGCAGCCAAGCGCCCGGACAGGGCTACGAGCAGTACTTC.

V gene TRBV6-4 combines with J gene TRBJ2-2; maybe TRBD1 (6 bases). Germline CDR1 and CDR2: MRHNA and SNTAGT. The CDR3 covers 14 residues. Deletions cut 5 bases from V and 0 bases from J, with 7 bases between. The DNA of the CDR3 is TGTGCCAGCAGTCGGACAGCGAACACCGGGGAGCTGTTTTTT. As protein: CASSRTANTGELFF.

The chain couples TRBV27 to TRBJ2-1, with 12 bases fitting TRBD2. V lost 3 bases and J lost 8; bases outside the gene matches: 5. Per germline, CDR1 MNHEY and CDR2 SMNVEV (reference sequence). This CDR3 is built from 15 residues. CDR3 residues: CASSFLTSGSDEQFF. Written as DNA, the CDR3 is TGTGCCAGCAGTTTCCTGACTAGCGGGAGCGATGAGCAGTTCTTC.

V gene TRBV19 combines with J gene TRBJ1-5; D gene uncertain. Germline CDR1 is LNHDA and CDR2 is SQIVND (reference sequence). The CDR3 totals 12 residues. V was shortened by 4 bases and J by 7 bases, with 8 bases between the two germline ends. CDR3 sequence: CASSTPPQPQHF. The DNA for the CDR3 is TGTGCCAGTAGTACCCCCCCACAGCCCCAGCATTTT.

V gene TRBV7-9 combines with J gene TRBJ1-1; D call uncertain. From germline, CDR1 is SEHNR and CDR2 FQNEAQ (reference sequence). V lost 5 bases and J lost 4, with 14 bases in between. This CDR3 is built from 14 residues. The DNA of the CDR3 is TGTGCCAGCAGCAGCAGACGGTCGGGCACTGAAGCTTTCTTT. It yields the protein CASSSRRSGTEAFF.

The rearrangement joins TRBV10-3 to TRBJ2-5; tentative D call: TRBD2 (7 bases). Germline V gene data show CDR1 as ENHRY and CDR2 as SYGVKD. The CDR3 contains 16 residues. Trimming shortened V by 0 bases and J by 2 bases, and 13 bases separated the two germline ends. The CDR3 DNA reads as TGTGCCATCAGTGAGTCGGGGGGGCCCTCGCAAGAGACCCAGTACTTC. This codes for CAISESGGPSQETQYF.

The V call is TRBV6-5, the J call TRBJ2-7; a weak D match, TRBD1 (7 bases). V dropped 4 bases and J dropped 3 bases, with 16 bases sitting between them. The V gene's germline CDR1 is MNHEY and CDR2 SVGAGI. The CDR3 covers 15 residues. CDR3 DNA sequence: TGTGCCAGCAGTTGGAGACAGGGAGGACTCTACGAGCAGTACTTC. As protein: CASSWRQGGLYEQYF.

The J gene is TRBJ1-1, the V gene TRBV2, with D possibly being TRBD1 (6 bases). This CDR3 spans 12 amino acids. V lost 8 bases and J 2 bases, leaving 9 bases between the germline ends. The germline V gene encodes CDR1 SNHLY and CDR2 FYNNEI. The CDR3 protein is CASVRGNTEAFF. Written as DNA, the CDR3 is TGTGCCAGCGTCAGGGGCAACACTGAAGCTTTCTTT.

This clone appeared a single time. The chain employs TRBV6-1 and TRBJ2-7; the D gene could be TRBD1 or TRBD2 (6 bases each). The V gene's germline CDR1 is MNHNS and CDR2 SASEGT. The CDR3 extends over 15 amino acids. Trimming pared 5 bases from V and 0 bases from J, leaving 14 bases between. In DNA, the CDR3 is TGTGCCAGCAGTTTAGGGGGGTCCAGCTCCTACGAGCAGTACTTC. Its protein is CASSLGGSSSYEQYF.

The rearrangement uses TRBV7-2 and TRBJ2-7, with TRBD2 identical over 13 bases. Germline V gives CDR1 SGHTA, CDR2 FQGNSA. Trimming took 5 bases from V and 2 from J; bases not matched to a gene: 6. The CDR3 runs 16 residues. CDR3 nucleotide sequence: TGTGCCAGCAGCATAACCGGGACTAGCGGGACCTACGAGCAGTACTTC. Encoded protein: CASSITGTSGTYEQYF.

By proportion, this clone is medium-sized. The chain employs TRBV27 and TRBJ2-7, with D possibly TRBD1 on 5 matching bases. This CDR3 contains 12 residues. The germline CDR1 and CDR2 sequences are MNHEY and SMNVEV (reference sequence). The ends were cut back, 3 bases at V and 7 bases at J, with 10 bases in the middle. CDR3 sequence: CASSLMGREQYF. The CDR3 DNA sequence: TGTGCCAGCAGTTTGATGGGGCGGGAGCAGTACTTC.

This clone occurred once. J is TRBJ2-3 and V is TRBV4-3; 8 bases are shared with TRBD2. Per the germline V gene, CDR1 is LGHNA and CDR2 is YSLEER. V lost 1 base to trimming and J lost 1 base; unmatched junction nucleotides: 7. This CDR3 contains 17 residues. The CDR3 coding sequence is TGCGCCAGCAGCCAAGGTTTGCCGACTAGCGGCACAGATACGCAGTATTTT. Amino acids: CASSQGLPTSGTDTQYF.